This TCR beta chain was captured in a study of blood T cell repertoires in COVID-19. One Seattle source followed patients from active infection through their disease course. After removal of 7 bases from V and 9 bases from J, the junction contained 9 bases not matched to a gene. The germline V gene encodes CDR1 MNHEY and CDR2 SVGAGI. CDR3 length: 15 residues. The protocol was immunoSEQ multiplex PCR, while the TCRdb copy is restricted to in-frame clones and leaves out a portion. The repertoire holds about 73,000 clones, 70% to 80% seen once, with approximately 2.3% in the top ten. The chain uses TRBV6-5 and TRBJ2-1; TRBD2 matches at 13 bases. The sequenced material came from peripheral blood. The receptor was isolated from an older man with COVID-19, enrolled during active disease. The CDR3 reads CASNAGLAGISEQFF. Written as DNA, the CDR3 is TGTGCCAGCAACGCGGGACTAGCGGGAATTAGTGAGCAGTTCTTC.